This TCR beta chain was captured by sequencing in a study of shared T cell receptors in the human thymus. J lost 3 bases, V lost 5 bases, and 7 bases had no gene match. There are 14 residues in the CDR3. The germline V gene has CDR1 SGHNT and CDR2 YYREEE (reference sequence). Assay: immunoSEQ multiplex PCR; the TCRdb copy retains only in-frame clones and omits some. The sample yields about 380,000 clones, around 93% seen once. Material for sequencing was thymocytes. The TCR sequence derives from a human donor. This chain uses TRBV5-4 with TRBJ2-7; 8 positions agree with TRBD2. CDR3 protein: CASSPTSAGYEQYF. The CDR3 DNA is TGTGCCAGCAGTCCGACTAGCGCCGGCTACGAGCAGTACTTC.